The 7 T cell receptor beta chains below were found in one sample sequenced in a study of immune characterization of retroperitoneal liposarcoma. TCRdb passed the PCR reads through MiXCR, listing each CDR3 protein once. The sample lists some 20,000 distinct CDR3 sequences, around 40% occurring once. The specimen sequenced was blood. These receptors all stem from a male donor with retroperitoneal liposarcoma.

This clonotype has ten or more counts. V is TRBV12-3 or TRBV12-4 and J is TRBJ2-4, with 12 nucleotides matching TRBD2. This CDR3 contains 18 residues. V lost 3 bases to trimming and J lost 13 bases; unmatched junction nucleotides: 19. The DNA of the CDR3 is TGTGCCAGCAGTTTTCTCAGGGGGCGACTAGCGGGAGAGAATGAGCAGTACTTC. It codes for CASSFLRGRLAGENEQYF.

This clonotype was counted only a few times. V usage is TRBV6-1 and J usage is TRBJ1-5; D is uncertain. The V gene lost 7 bases and the J gene lost 2 bases, with 12 bases spanning the gap. This CDR3 has 14 amino acids. The germline V gene has CDR1 MNHNS and CDR2 SASEGT. The CDR3 DNA sequence: TGTGCCAGCACCAAGGCCGGACGCAATCAGCCCCAGCATTTT. Its translation is CASTKAGRNQPQHF.

Remarks on this clonotype: Likely a read error: the CDR3 ends without its conserved phenylalanine or tryptophan. The DNA is omitted, as the CDR3 cannot be located on it reliably, and the CDR3 follows TCRdb's listing. V and J are TRBV6-6 and TRBJ2-3; the table's D call, TRBD1, has no DNA check behind it. CDR1 and CDR2 from the germline V gene are MNHNY and SVGAGI (reference sequence). The length of the CDR3 is 17 amino acids, counting both ends. The CDR3 sequence is CASSYSKLISAARGHPR.

The rearrangement joins TRBV11-3 to TRBJ2-1; D is possibly TRBD2 (6 bases). Near its end, the DNA agrees better with TRBJ2-5, so the J call may be wrong. Germline lookup yields CDR1 SGHNT and CDR2 YENEEA. The CDR3 extends over 14 amino acids. CDR3 coding DNA: TGTGCCAGCAGCTTACGTAGCGGTCGGGAGACCCAGTACTTC. Protein product: CASSLRSGRETQYF.

A note on this clonotype: A much bigger clone sits one base away, suggesting this may be a read error. This chain connects TRBV27 to TRBJ2-6, with a weak D call TRBD1 (5 bases). The V gene's germline CDR1 is MNHEY and CDR2 SMNVEV (reference sequence). The CDR3 spans 14 residues. This chain's CDR3 is CASSLSSGATVLTF. As DNA, the CDR3 is TGTGCCAGCAGTTTATCGTCTGGGGCCACCGTCCTGACTTTC.

V gene TRBV6-8 combines with J gene TRBJ1-2; 7 nucleotides align to TRBD1. J lost 3 bases, V lost 4 bases, and 5 bases had no gene match. This CDR3 is 14 amino acids long. The germline V gene encodes CDR1 MNHGY and CDR2 SAAAGT. The CDR3 bases are TGTGCCAGCAGTTTGGACAGGCTACACTATGGCTACACCTTC. This sequence encodes CASSLDRLHYGYTF.

J is TRBJ2-1 and V is TRBV6-1; 7 bases match TRBD2. Germline V gene lookup returns CDR1 MNHNS and CDR2 SASEGT. This CDR3 has 13 residues. V shed 6 bases and J 10 bases; nucleotides not matched to a gene: 9. CDR3 protein: CASSPGGSYEQFF. CDR3 DNA sequence: TGTGCCAGCAGCCCCGGCGGGAGCTACGAGCAGTTCTTC.